The clone carrying this T cell receptor beta chain has ten or more counts. Its antigen remains unknown. The data are from a study of T cells in Graves' hyperthyroidism and ophthalmopathy. Criteria for exclusion of patients were uncontrolled infection, other autoimmune disease, pregnancy or lactation. The ends were cut back, 3 bases at V and 4 bases at J, with 7 bases in the middle. The germline gives CDR1 DFQATT, CDR2 SNEGSKA (reference sequence). The CDR3 is 11 residues long. General observations from the study: Most thyroid clonotypes with frequency above 0.001 were detected in blood.

The CDR3 regions of TCR beta were amplified from RNA transcripts. Using the HTBI primer set, a first-round RT-PCR was run on the TCR CDR3. TCRdb used MiXCR to reprocess the multiplex PCR reads, holding one entry per CDR3 protein. The table has about 350,000 distinct CDR3 sequences, around a sixth seen once. The chain couples TRBV20-1 to TRBJ2-7; possibly TRBD1 for D (5 bases). Source material: blood. This TCR was sampled from a woman aged 40 to 50 with Graves' ophthalmopathy. CDR3 DNA sequence: TGCAGTGCTAGCCACAGGTACGAGCAGTACTTC. It codes for CSASHRYEQYF.